What follows describes a single T cell receptor beta chain. The sample belongs to a study of T cells after yellow fever vaccination. A process of 5'RACE template switching, which added a universal primer site and UMIs, was used to make TCR cDNA. Using its own MiXCR run on the 5' RACE reads, TCRdb lists one record per CDR3 protein. This table has 150,000 to 200,000 distinct CDR3 sequences, roughly 9% appearing once. V was clipped by 6 bases and J by 3 bases; unmatched bases: 3. Germline V gene lookup returns CDR1 MNHEY and CDR2 SMNVEV (reference sequence). This CDR3 has 13 amino acids. The sample consisted of CD8+ T cells sorted from PBMCs, taken 45 days after the yellow fever booster vaccination. The clonotype was recovered from a man between 18 and 29 years old who received the YFV17D yellow fever vaccine. The chain employs TRBV27 and TRBJ2-7; 9 bases map to TRBD1. CDR3 sequence reads: CASRGQGIYEQYF. The CDR3 DNA reads as TGTGCCAGCAGAGGACAGGGGATCTACGAGCAGTACTTC.